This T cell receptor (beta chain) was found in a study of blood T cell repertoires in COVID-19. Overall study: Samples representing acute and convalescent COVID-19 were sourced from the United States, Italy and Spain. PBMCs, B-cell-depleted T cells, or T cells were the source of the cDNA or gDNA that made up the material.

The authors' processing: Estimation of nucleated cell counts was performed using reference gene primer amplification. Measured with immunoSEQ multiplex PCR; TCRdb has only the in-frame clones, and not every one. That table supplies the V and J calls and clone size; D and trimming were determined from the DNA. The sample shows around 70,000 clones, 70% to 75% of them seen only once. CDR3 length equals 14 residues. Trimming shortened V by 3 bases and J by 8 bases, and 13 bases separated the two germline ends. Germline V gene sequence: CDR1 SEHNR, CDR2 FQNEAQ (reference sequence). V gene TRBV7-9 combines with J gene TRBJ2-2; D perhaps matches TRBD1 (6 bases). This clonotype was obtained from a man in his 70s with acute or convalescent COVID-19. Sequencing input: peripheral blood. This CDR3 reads CASSFLQGVGELFF. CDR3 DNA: TGTGCCAGCAGCTTCCTACAGGGTGTTGGGGAGCTGTTTTTT.